Described below is a single T cell receptor (beta chain) sequence and its context. The sample is drawn from a study of CD8 T cells in Susac syndrome. cDNA came from about 0.5 to 1 ug RNA primed by random hexamers. TCRdb redid the calling of the immunoSEQ multiplex PCR reads with MiXCR, one entry per CDR3 protein. The profile covers more than 150,000 distinct CDR3 sequences, with under 97% appearing a single time and around 0.096% taken by the ten largest. Trimming took 3 bases from V and 0 from J, leaving 21 bases between them. This CDR3 region has 18 residues. From germline, CDR1 is DFQATT and CDR2 SNEGSKA (reference sequence).

The rearrangement links TRBV20-1 to TRBJ2-4; D remains unclear. The clonotype comes from a human donor with Susac syndrome. Source material: CD4+ T cells from PBMCs. The CDR3 region is CSASRVTDPSLAKNIQYF. The CDR3 DNA is TGCAGTGCTAGCCGCGTCACAGATCCCTCCTTAGCCAAAAACATTCAGTACTTC.